Below are 19 T cell receptor beta chains sequenced from a single sample in a study of control samples from healthy donors and cancer patients. This table comes from immunoSEQ multiplex PCR, and its TCRdb copy is limited to in-frame clones, with some not included. This sample yields 110,000 to 150,000 clones, of which around nine tenths are seen a single time; just under 5% belongs to the top ten. The sample taken for sequencing was blood. These receptor sequences come from a man younger than 45 in good health.

The chain couples TRBV5-5 to TRBJ1-6; D gene unclear. The V end lost 4 bases, the J end lost 7 bases, and 9 bases lay between the germline ends. This CDR3 is 13 amino acids long. The germline CDR1 and CDR2 sequences are SGHKS and YYEKEE (reference sequence). In DNA, the CDR3 is TGTGCCAGCAGCCTAATCGACAATTCACCCCTCCACTTT. Translating it yields CASSLIDNSPLHF.

This clone came up once. CDR3: CASSGEGQNNYGYTF. The CDR3 nucleotides are TGCGCCAGCAGCGGGGAGGGACAGAATAACTATGGCTACACCTTC. V usage is TRBV5-1 and J usage is TRBJ1-2; TRBD1 matches at 7 bases. The ends lost 4 bases at V and 1 base at J; junction bases unmatched: 7. Germline lookup yields CDR1 SGHRS and CDR2 YFSETQ. The CDR3 is made up of 15 amino acids.

J is TRBJ1-4 and V is TRBV6-5, with 10 bases aligning to TRBD1. The germline V gene encodes CDR1 MNHEY and CDR2 SVGAGI. The CDR3 has 16 amino acids. The trim removed 0 bases at V and 7 bases at J, leaving 5 bases unmatched. CDR3 loop: CASSYSYRTGGEKLFF. DNA of the CDR3: TGTGCCAGCAGTTACTCGTACAGGACAGGGGGTGAAAAACTGTTTTTT.

This chain links TRBV5-1 with TRBJ2-1, with 10 bases aligning to TRBD2. CDR3 length: 17 amino acids. CDR1 is SGHRS and CDR2 is YFSETQ in the germline V gene. V lost 4 bases and J lost 0; bases outside the gene matches: 7. CDR3 coding DNA: TGCGCCAGCAGCAGGGGGACTAGCGTTAGCTCCTACAATGAGCAGTTCTTC. As protein: CASSRGTSVSSYNEQFF.

This chain uses TRBV7-2 with TRBJ2-5; D may match TRBD1 or TRBD2 (6 bases each). The CDR3 consists of 14 residues. V was trimmed by 3 bases and J by 12 bases, leaving 20 bases between them. Germline CDR1 is SGHTA and CDR2 is FQGNSA. The CDR3 bases are TGTGCCAGCAGCTTCACCGGGACTGGGGGGCTCAAGTACTTC. Protein: CASSFTGTGGLKYF.

The rearrangement links TRBV5-4 to TRBJ2-7; a possible D gene is TRBD2 (6 bases). The CDR3 spans 14 residues. Germline CDR1 reads SGHNT; CDR2 reads YYREEE (reference sequence). The V gene lost 2 bases and the J gene lost 0 bases, with 9 bases spanning the gap. The CDR3 is CASSFGGDSYEQYF. The CDR3 nucleotides are TGTGCCAGCAGCTTTGGCGGGGACTCCTACGAGCAGTACTTC.

The chain recombines TRBV9 with TRBJ1-4, with 11 nucleotides matching TRBD1. CDR1 and CDR2 (germline): SGDLS, YYNGEE. V trimming: 3 bases; J trimming: 7 bases; junction bases outside the gene matches: 2. The CDR3 spans 14 residues. The CDR3 DNA reads as TGTGCCAGCAGCGCGGACAGGGGGCTTGAAAAACTGTTTTTT. This gives the protein CASSADRGLEKLFF. Full variable domain (outside the CDR3, taken from reference TRBV9 and TRBJ1-4): DSGVTQTPKHLITATGQRVTLRCSPRSGDLSVYWYQQSLDQGLQFLIQYYNGEERAKGNILERFSAQQFPDLHSELNLSSLELGDSALYFCASSADRGLEKLFFGSGTQLSVL.

V is TRBV7-2 and J is TRBJ1-3; D is unclear. The CDR3 consists of 14 residues. Trimming removed 1 base from V and 2 bases from J, with 6 bases in between. The germline V gene has CDR1 SGHTA and CDR2 FQGNSA. CDR3 sequence: CASSLGITGNTIYF. The CDR3 nucleotides are TGTGCCAGCAGCTTAGGTATCACTGGAAACACCATATATTTT.

A single count supports this clone. The genes are TRBV18 and TRBJ2-1, with 8 positions matching TRBD2. V lost 4 bases and J lost 6; bases outside the gene matches: 8. The germline gives CDR1 KGHSH, CDR2 LQKENI. The CDR3 is 15 amino acids. The CDR3 sequence: CASSRGQRGINEQFF. CDR3 DNA sequence: TGTGCCAGCTCACGGGGTCAGCGGGGGATCAATGAGCAGTTCTTC.

The V gene is TRBV10-1, the J gene TRBJ2-3; TRBD2 agrees at 10 bases. CDR3 length: 14 residues. V was pared by 8 bases and J by 4 bases, with 6 bases of the junction left unmatched. Per germline, CDR1 WNHNN and CDR2 SYGVQD (reference sequence). This CDR3 reads CASLGLATPDTQYF. DNA for the CDR3: TGCGCCAGCCTGGGACTAGCGACCCCAGATACGCAGTATTTT.

The chain carries TRBV4-1 and TRBJ1-5; weak D call: TRBD1 (5 bases). The length of the CDR3 is 16 residues. The V gene's germline CDR1 is MGHRA and CDR2 YSYEKL. Trimming left V 1 base short and J 1 base short, with 11 bases between. CDR3 in DNA: TGCGCCAGCAGCCAAGGGCGAGGGGAAAGCAATCAGCCCCAGCATTTT. Translating it yields CASSQGRGESNQPQHF.

The genes are TRBV18 and TRBJ1-1, with 8 bases matching TRBD1. CDR3 length: 14 residues. Per germline, CDR1 KGHSH and CDR2 LQKENI. The ends lost 0 bases at V and 6 bases at J; junction bases unmatched: 3. The CDR3 is CASSPPEQGAEAFF. For the CDR3, the DNA is TGTGCCAGCTCACCACCGGAACAGGGGGCTGAAGCTTTCTTT. Full variable domain (rest looked up from reference TRBV18 and TRBJ1-1): NAGVMQNPRHLVRRRGQEARLRCSPMKGHSHVYWYRQLPEEGLKFMVYLQKENIIDESGMPKERFSAEFPKEGPSILRIQQVVRGDSAAYFCASSPPEQGAEAFFGQGTRLTVV.

CDR3 coding DNA: TGTGCCTGGAGTTCCTGGGGAGATGAAAAACTGTTTTTT. Amino acids: CAWSSWGDEKLFF. The chain couples TRBV30 to TRBJ1-4; D is ambiguous. CDR1 GTSNPN and CDR2 SVGIG come from the germline V gene (reference sequence). The CDR3 totals 13 residues. V was shortened by 2 bases and J by 6 bases, with 10 bases between the two germline ends.

The chain employs TRBV2 and TRBJ2-1, with 7 bases fitting TRBD1. The CDR3 runs to 13 residues. Germline CDR1 reads SNHLY; CDR2 reads FYNNEI. V was clipped by 7 bases and J by 10 bases; unmatched bases: 10. CDR3 sequence (DNA): TGTGCCAGCAAGGGACAGACGACGAGGGAGCAGTTCTTC. Amino acids: CASKGQTTREQFF.

The rearrangement links TRBV9 to TRBJ1-5; D gene ambiguous. V was pared by 4 bases and J by 5 bases, with 13 bases between. Looked up from germline, CDR1 is SGDLS and CDR2 is YYNGEE. CDR3 length equals 14 residues. CDR3 nucleotides: TGTGCCAGCAGCCTAGATCGGGGAGATCAGCCCCAGCATTTT. As protein: CASSLDRGDQPQHF.

The chain uses TRBV4-1 and TRBJ1-6; 9 bases line up with TRBD1. Germline V lookup: CDR1 MGHRA, CDR2 YSYEKL. The CDR3 totals 15 residues. V lost 2 bases, J lost 10 bases, and 6 bases stayed unmatched. In DNA, the CDR3 is TGCGCCAGCAGCCAAACCGGGACAGGGTTCTCACCCCTCCACTTT. Its protein is CASSQTGTGFSPLHF.

This chain connects TRBV6-5 to TRBJ1-6, with D hard to call. This CDR3 is built from 12 residues. Trimming shortened V by 7 bases and J by 7 bases, and 8 bases separated the two germline ends. Germline CDR1 MNHEY, CDR2 SVGAGI. CDR3 nucleotides: TGTGCCAGCAATCTCCGGAATTCACCCCTCCACTTT. This translates into CASNLRNSPLHF.

The genes are TRBV4-1 and TRBJ1-3, with D possibly TRBD1 on 5 matching bases. The V gene lost 0 bases and the J gene lost 3 bases, with 6 bases spanning the gap. The length of the CDR3 is 14 residues. The V gene's germline CDR1 is MGHRA and CDR2 YSYEKL. DNA of the CDR3: TGCGCCAGCAGCCAAGACAGGGTTGGAAACACCATATATTTT. Translation gives CASSQDRVGNTIYF.

The J gene is TRBJ2-7, the V gene TRBV5-4, with 11 bases fitting TRBD2. V was clipped by 2 bases and J by 6 bases; unmatched bases: 22. The CDR3 has 20 residues. CDR1 is SGHNT and CDR2 is YYREEE in the germline V gene (reference sequence). CDR3: CASSFSATGILAGVPGEQYF. The CDR3 DNA sequence: TGTGCCAGCAGCTTCTCGGCGACCGGGATACTAGCGGGAGTCCCGGGCGAGCAGTACTTC.